Below are 28 T cell receptor beta chains sequenced from a single sample in a study of Ad26.COV2.S vaccination and SARS-CoV-2 variants. This table comes from immunoSEQ multiplex PCR, and its TCRdb copy is limited to in-frame clones, with some not included. The table lists about 680,000 clones, roughly 90% of them singletons. Treatment specified: approximately 18 received Ad26.COV2.S at low or high dose, single or two shots; about 5 received placebo; per-sample allocation not given. The samples were gathered on day 63 after the first injection of vaccine or placebo. The specimen was peripheral blood, collected in a trial of Ad26.COV2.S vaccine versus placebo. These receptors originate from a person between 18 and 65 years old who received the Ad26.COV2.S COVID-19 vaccine or a placebo.

This chain joins TRBV19 and TRBJ2-1; TRBD2 matches at 7 bases. The CDR3 extends over 16 amino acids. V lost 4 bases and J lost 3; bases outside the gene matches: 9. Germline CDR1 is LNHDA and CDR2 is SQIVND (reference sequence). The CDR3 DNA reads as TGTGCCAGTAGTACGCCTCGGACGGGGGGCTACAATGAGCAGTTCTTC. Translating it yields CASSTPRTGGYNEQFF.

This chain uses TRBV7-3 with TRBJ2-7, with 9 bases fitting TRBD1. This CDR3 contains 16 residues. Germline CDR1 SGHTA, CDR2 FQGTGA. Trimming cost V 0 bases and J 0 bases; bases outside gene matches: 3. The CDR3 spells CASSLTGTGSSYEQYF. The CDR3 nucleotides are TGTGCCAGCAGCTTAACGGGGACAGGGAGCTCCTACGAGCAGTACTTC.

This clone showed up just once. The chain is built from TRBV6-5 and TRBJ2-7; D might be TRBD1 (6 bases). The V end lost 6 bases, the J end lost 2 bases, and 17 bases lay between the germline ends. The CDR3 consists of 15 residues. The V gene's germline CDR1 is MNHEY and CDR2 SVGAGI. The DNA for the CDR3 is TGTGCCAGCAGCCTCAGACAGGTCGCTCCCTACGAGCAGTACTTC. Encoded protein: CASSLRQVAPYEQYF.

The chain couples TRBV5-1 to TRBJ1-4; TRBD1 matches 9 bases. Germline-derived CDR1 and CDR2 are SGHRS and YFSETQ. Trimming removed 0 bases from V and 8 bases from J; junction bases left unmatched: 8. The CDR3 has 16 amino acids. The CDR3 is CASSLAGLDRGEKLFF. CDR3 sequence (DNA): TGCGCCAGCAGCTTGGCCGGGTTGGACAGGGGCGAAAAACTGTTTTTT. The entire variable domain, with the rest obtained from reference TRBV5-1 and TRBJ1-4, is as follows: KAGVTQTPRYLIKTRGQQVTLSCSPISGHRSVSWYQQTPGQGLQFLFEYFSETQRNKGNFPGRFSGRQFSNSRSEMNVSTLELGDSALYLCASSLAGLDRGEKLFFGSGTQLSVL.

The chain joins TRBV7-9 to TRBJ1-4, with 10 bases aligning to TRBD1. In germline, CDR1 is SEHNR, CDR2 FQNEAQ (reference sequence). Trimming at V came to 4 bases and at J to 8 bases, leaving 7 bases not matched to a gene. There are 15 residues in the CDR3. CDR3 sequence: CASSSDRGRREKLFF. The CDR3 DNA reads TGTGCCAGCAGCTCAGACAGGGGGCGCCGGGAAAAACTGTTTTTT.

V and J are TRBV11-2 and TRBJ2-1; D is possibly TRBD1 or TRBD2 (5 bases each). Germline V gene sequence: CDR1 SGHAT, CDR2 FQNNGV. The V end lost 5 bases, the J end lost 3 bases, and 14 bases lay between the germline ends. This CDR3 region has 15 residues. The CDR3, as DNA: TGTGCCAGCAGCGGGGGTCTGCGTGGCTACAATGAGCAGTTCTTC. It yields the protein CASSGGLRGYNEQFF.

A note on this clone: Other DNA sequences in this sample translate to the same CDR3. The chain couples TRBV5-1 to TRBJ2-1, with 7 bases lining up with TRBD1. CDR3 length equals 12 residues. Germline loops: CDR1 SGHRS, CDR2 YFSETQ. V lost 4 bases and J lost 7; bases outside the gene matches: 2. CDR3: CASSTQGNEQFF. CDR3 sequence (DNA): TGCGCCAGCAGCACACAGGGGAATGAGCAGTTCTTC. The full variable domain, with the rest looked up from reference TRBV5-1 and TRBJ2-1, is KAGVTQTPRYLIKTRGQQVTLSCSPISGHRSVSWYQQTPGQGLQFLFEYFSETQRNKGNFPGRFSGRQFSNSRSEMNVSTLELGDSALYLCASSTQGNEQFFGPGTRLTVL.

This chain links TRBV7-9 with TRBJ2-1; 11 bases agree with TRBD2. The V and J ends lost 1 base and 9 bases, in that order; junction bases with no gene match: 2. Germline V lookup: CDR1 SEHNR, CDR2 FQNEAQ (reference sequence). The CDR3 contains 14 residues. The CDR3 nucleotides are TGTGCCAGCAGCTTAGGACTAGCGGGACCTGAGCAGTTCTTC. Amino acids: CASSLGLAGPEQFF.

The chain carries TRBV18 and TRBJ1-5; maybe TRBD1 (6 bases). Germline V gives CDR1 KGHSH, CDR2 LQKENI. V gave up 2 bases and J gave up 9 bases, with 14 bases separating them. The CDR3 is 14 amino acids. CDR3 coding DNA: TGTGCCAGCTCACCAGTGGACAGTGTTCGGCCCCAGCATTTT. Encoded protein: CASSPVDSVRPQHF.

This clone was seen more than once but under ten times. The genes are TRBV7-9 and TRBJ1-6; D is perhaps TRBD1 (6 bases). Trimming stripped 4 bases from V and 6 bases from J, with 10 bases between. This CDR3 comprises 14 residues. Germline V lookup: CDR1 SEHNR, CDR2 FQNEAQ (reference sequence). The CDR3 region is CASSSTDSNSPLHF. The CDR3, as DNA: TGTGCCAGCAGCTCAACGGACAGTAATTCACCCCTCCACTTT.

Regarding this clone: Other DNA sequences from this sample encode an identical CDR3 as well. V is TRBV30 and J is TRBJ2-2, with D hard to call. Trimming stripped 3 bases from V and 3 bases from J, with 5 bases between. This CDR3 region has 12 residues. Germline CDR1 reads GTSNPN; CDR2 reads SVGIG (reference sequence). The CDR3 nucleotides read TGTGCCTGGAGCCTTGACACCGGGGAGCTGTTTTTT. It specifies CAWSLDTGELFF.

The chain couples TRBV6-2 or TRBV6-3 to TRBJ2-1; TRBD1 matches 9 bases. The junction had 9 bases not matched to a gene; V was cut back by 6 bases and J by 6 bases. From germline, CDR1 is MNHEY and CDR2 SVGEGT. This CDR3 has 15 amino acids. CDR3 DNA sequence: TGTGCCAGCAGCCGTTGGACAGGGGTGGGCAATGAGCAGTTCTTC. Its protein product is CASSRWTGVGNEQFF.

This clone is a singleton in its sample. V gene TRBV18 combines with J gene TRBJ1-2; possibly TRBD1 for D (5 bases). CDR3 length: 14 amino acids. V gave up 2 bases and J gave up 7 bases, with 14 bases separating them. From germline, CDR1 is KGHSH and CDR2 LQKENI. The DNA for the CDR3 is TGTGCCAGCTCACCAGGGGAAGGGGCGGTTGGCTACACCTTC. This gives the protein CASSPGEGAVGYTF.

J is TRBJ1-5 and V is TRBV19, with 9 bases aligning to TRBD1. The CDR3 has 15 amino acids. V lost 4 bases to trimming and J lost 3 bases; unmatched junction nucleotides: 4. The V gene's germline CDR1 is LNHDA and CDR2 SQIVND (reference sequence). Here the CDR3 DNA reads TGTGCCAGTAGTACGGGACAGGGCATCAATCAGCCCCAGCATTTT. Translating it yields CASSTGQGINQPQHF.

In this sample, this clone turned up many times. DNA of the CDR3: TGTGCCACCAAGGACAGGGGTGAGGGTCAGCCCCAGCATTTT. Protein sequence: CATKDRGEGQPQHF. V usage is TRBV19 and J usage is TRBJ1-5; the match to TRBD1 covers 9 bases. V shed 10 bases and J 6 bases; nucleotides not matched to a gene: 10. From germline, CDR1 is LNHDA and CDR2 SQIVND (reference sequence). The length of the CDR3 is 14 residues.

CDR3 sequence: CASSLAWERPEAFF. As DNA, the CDR3 is TGTGCCAGCAGCTTAGCGTGGGAGCGGCCTGAAGCTTTCTTT. The chain links TRBV7-2 to TRBJ1-1; D is uncertain. Trimming left V 0 bases short and J 6 bases short, with 11 bases between. CDR1 is SGHTA, CDR2 FQGNSA, per germline. This CDR3 contains 14 residues. The complete variable domain, with remaining parts taken from reference TRBV7-2 and TRBJ1-1, reads GAGVSQSPSNKVTEKGKDVELRCDPISGHTALYWYRQSLGQGLEFLIYFQGNSAPDKSGLPSDRFSAERTGGSVSTLTIQRTQQEDSAVYLCASSLAWERPEAFFGQGTRLTVV.

The gene calls are TRBV6-5 and TRBJ2-2; 7 bases are a match to TRBD1. The CDR3 runs to 15 residues. Germline V gives CDR1 MNHEY, CDR2 SVGAGI. V gave up 6 bases and J gave up 3 bases; unmatched junction bases: 7. The CDR3 DNA reads TGTGCCAGCAGCAAACAGGGGCTGCACACCGGGGAGCTGTTTTTT. Amino acids: CASSKQGLHTGELFF.

V gene TRBV10-1 combines with J gene TRBJ1-3; 7 bases map to TRBD1. Germline CDR1 WNHNN, CDR2 SYGVQD (reference sequence). The CDR3 spans 21 residues. The V and J ends lost 7 bases and 0 bases, in that order; junction bases with no gene match: 24. CDR3 amino acids: CASIGQEEFPFGVLSGNTIYF. The DNA for the CDR3 is TGCGCCAGCATCGGACAGGAGGAATTCCCATTCGGGGTCCTCTCTGGAAACACCATATATTTT.

The chain couples TRBV7-2 to TRBJ1-1, with TRBD1 matching 7 bases. From germline, CDR1 is SGHTA and CDR2 FQGNSA. J was trimmed by 2 bases and V by 5 bases; bases with no gene match: 8. The CDR3 consists of 15 residues. The CDR3 sequence: CASSPWTGRNTEAFF. Here the CDR3 DNA reads TGTGCCAGCAGCCCTTGGACAGGAAGAAACACTGAAGCTTTCTTT.

This sequence joins TRBV20-1 and TRBJ2-7; D gene uncertain. Deletions cut 3 bases from V and 6 bases from J, with 9 bases between. The CDR3 sequence is 11 residues long. Germline CDR1 is DFQATT and CDR2 is SNEGSKA (reference sequence). Here the CDR3 reads CSASSVTEQYF. DNA for the CDR3: TGCAGTGCTAGTTCAGTTACCGAGCAGTACTTC.

The chain recombines TRBV29-1 with TRBJ2-5; tentative D call: TRBD1 (5 bases). In germline, CDR1 is SQVTM, CDR2 ANQGSEA. The V gene lost 7 bases and the J gene lost 2 bases, with 14 bases spanning the gap. The CDR3 is 13 amino acids. CDR3 in amino acids: CSGVGHKQETQYF. CDR3 coding DNA: TGCAGCGGTGTCGGACACAAACAAGAGACCCAGTACTTC.

CDR3 amino acids: CASSPGLAVNEQFF. The CDR3 bases are TGTGCCAGCAGCCCTGGGCTAGCAGTCAATGAGCAGTTCTTC. V is TRBV7-8 and J is TRBJ2-1, with TRBD2 as a possible D gene (5 bases). Trimming cost V 5 bases and J 6 bases, with 14 bases left between them. Germline CDR1 SGHVS, CDR2 FQNEAQ. This CDR3 comprises 14 residues.

CDR3 DNA: TGTGCCAGCAGCTCCGCCTGGAACGAGCAGTACTTC. This codes for CASSSAWNEQYF. The rearrangement joins TRBV5-6 to TRBJ2-7, with D uncertain. The CDR3 extends over 12 amino acids. Trimming removed 3 bases at V and 5 bases at J, with 9 bases between. In germline, CDR1 is SGHDT, CDR2 YYEEEE.

V is TRBV13 and J is TRBJ1-2, with D unclear. V was pared by 5 bases and J by 8 bases, with 15 bases between. In germline, CDR1 is PRHDT, CDR2 FYEKMQ (reference sequence). The CDR3 runs 13 residues. The CDR3 spells CASSRTALGGYTF. In DNA form, the CDR3 reads TGTGCCAGCAGCCGCACTGCTTTAGGCGGCTACACCTTC.

The chain carries TRBV9 and TRBJ2-2; unclear D gene. This CDR3 contains 15 residues. V was cut by 2 bases and J by 6 bases, with 14 bases left in between. Germline-derived CDR1 and CDR2 are SGDLS and YYNGEE. The CDR3 is CASSVNSPPAGELFF. CDR3 nucleotide sequence: TGTGCCAGCAGCGTCAACTCCCCCCCGGCCGGGGAGCTGTTTTTT.

This rearrangement joins TRBV18 to TRBJ2-7; D might be TRBD1 (5 bases). CDR1 is KGHSH, CDR2 LQKENI, per germline. The CDR3 sequence is 14 residues long. Trimming took 6 bases from V and 2 from J, leaving 14 bases between them. This CDR3 reads CASSPPDSTYEQYF. DNA for the CDR3: TGTGCCAGCTCTCCCCCCGACAGTACCTACGAGCAGTACTTC. The full variable domain, its missing parts supplied by reference TRBV18 and TRBJ2-7, is NAGVMQNPRHLVRRRGQEARLRCSPMKGHSHVYWYRQLPEEGLKFMVYLQKENIIDESGMPKERFSAEFPKEGPSILRIQQVVRGDSAAYFCASSPPDSTYEQYFGPGTRLTVT.

This sequence joins TRBV7-8 and TRBJ1-2; the D gene is possibly TRBD1 (6 bases). This CDR3 has 12 residues. V lost 5 bases, J lost 6 bases, and 10 bases lay in between. Germline assignment: CDR1 SGHVS and CDR2 FQNEAQ. The CDR3 here is CASSPRTDGYTF. The CDR3 bases are TGTGCCAGCAGCCCTCGGACAGATGGCTACACCTTC.

The CDR3 sequence is CASSPVGEQQPQHF. The CDR3, as DNA: TGTGCCAGCAGTCCCGTCGGGGAGCAACAGCCCCAGCATTTT. The chain combines TRBV6-6 with TRBJ1-5; D gene unclear. V was clipped by 5 bases and J by 7 bases, with 15 bases between them. This CDR3 region has 14 residues. From germline, CDR1 is MNHNY and CDR2 SVGAGI (reference sequence).